Only one count was recorded for the clone carrying this T cell receptor beta chain. Antigen unknown. This sample was taken from a study of CD8 T cells in Susac syndrome. Points from the study as a whole: As the study acknowledged, the number of individuals who were part of its TCR sequencing and HLA analysis was relatively small.

CD8+ and CD4+ T cells circulating in blood were sequenced for TCR beta. Purification of the CD8+ and CD4+ T cells relied on negative isolation, and TEMRA cells underwent FACS enrichment. RNA totalling roughly 0.5 to 1 ug underwent reverse transcription with random hexamers. Multiplex immunoSEQ PCR targeted 54 Vbeta and 13 Jbeta TCR beta segments. In TCRdb, the immunoSEQ multiplex PCR reads were re-called with MiXCR into one record per CDR3 protein. The table lists roughly 28,000 distinct CDR3 sequences, around 95% of them singletons. V was pared by 5 bases and J by 4 bases, with 24 bases between. The CDR3 has 18 amino acids. In germline, CDR1 is PRHDT, CDR2 FYEKMQ (reference sequence).

The clonotype was recovered from a human donor in good health. The specimen was CD8+ T cells from PBMCs. This chain joins TRBV13 and TRBJ1-3; no firm D call. In DNA, the CDR3 is TGTGCCAGCAGCCTCGCGAGGAGAATGGGGAGAGCAGGAAACACCATATATTTT. It encodes CASSLARRMGRAGNTIYF.